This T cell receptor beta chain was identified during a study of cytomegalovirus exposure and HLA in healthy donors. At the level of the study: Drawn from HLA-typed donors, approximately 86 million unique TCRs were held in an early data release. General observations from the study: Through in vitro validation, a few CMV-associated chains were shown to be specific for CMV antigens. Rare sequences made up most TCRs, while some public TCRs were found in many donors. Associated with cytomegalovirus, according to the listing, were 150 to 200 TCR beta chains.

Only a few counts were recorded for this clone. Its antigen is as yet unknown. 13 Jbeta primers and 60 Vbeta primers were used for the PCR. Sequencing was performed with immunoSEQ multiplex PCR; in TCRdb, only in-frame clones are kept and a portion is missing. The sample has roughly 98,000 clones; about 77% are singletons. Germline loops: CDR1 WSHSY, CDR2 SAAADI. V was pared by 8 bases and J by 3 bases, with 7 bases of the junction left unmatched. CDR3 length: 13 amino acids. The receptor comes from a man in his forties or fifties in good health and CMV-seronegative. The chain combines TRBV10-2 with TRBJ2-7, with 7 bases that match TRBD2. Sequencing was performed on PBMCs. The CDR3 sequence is CASEVASGYEQYF. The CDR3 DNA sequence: TGCGCCAGCGAGGTGGCTAGCGGCTACGAGCAGTACTTC.